These T cell receptor beta chains were read from a single sample in a study of blood T cell repertoires in COVID-19. This table comes from immunoSEQ multiplex PCR, and its TCRdb copy is limited to in-frame clones, with some not included. This sample has more than 150,000 clones; about 90% occur once, and the top ten carry 2.5% to 3%. Specimen: peripheral blood. Source of these receptors: a man in his 60s with acute or convalescent COVID-19. Each CDR3 is given with its conserved first and last residue. Size is stated for part of the rows, as once, few or many counts, or as a class when the clone is expanded.

clone_size v_call cdr3_aa
- TRBV6-5 CATQGSVSTEAFF
- TRBV2 CASSSWGRYNEQFF
- TRBV7-8 CASHLIGGVTETQYF
- TRBV9 CASSRGERGGQETQYF
once TRBV6-2/TRBV6-3 CASSYRVGEDVENTIYF
- TRBV6-1 CASSEDRGLAVQPQHF
- TRBV30 CAWSVPQGATEAFF
- TRBV7-6 CASSLGPGHYGYTF
- TRBV5-6 CASSRKAGGVGSPLHF
- TRBV5-1 CASSLDPGVNEKLFF
- TRBV18 CASSPGGQSNQPQHF
- TRBV5-6 CASSRDSRAFF
- TRBV5-1 CASSLVSGGAETQYF
- TRBV9 CASSLRTGVMDEQFF
- TRBV5-4 CASSWGGSQDTQYF
- TRBV30 CAWRAHPRERGLVQETQYF
- TRBV18 CASSPGQSSPLHF
- TRBV2 CASVGVLNYGYTF
few TRBV6-6 CASSRGGTGTIVSYNEQFF
- TRBV29-1 CSAYRGLGTEAFF
- TRBV7-2 CASSPQRRGGRGETQYF
- TRBV7-9 CASRQTGIFSPLHF
- TRBV5-1 CASSSENTEAFF
- TRBV21-1 CASSKSVISAAETGPRTWTGELFF
- TRBV7-2 CASRAQGYQETQYF
- TRBV7-2 CASSFIGGTLKNEQFF
- TRBV5-5 CASSGNRDRVSPPHF
- TRBV25-1 CASRGGNTEAFF
- TRBV24-1 CATSDPQGTGYEQYF
- TRBV30 CAWSSVEKTAF
once TRBV6-2/TRBV6-3 CASSYARGTANQPQHF
once TRBV30 CAWSGVGPPPRGNTIYF
- TRBV6-5 CASGDSPSTGYTF
- TRBV20-1 CSAGEREKLFF
- TRBV13 CASGIRGPYNSPLHF
- TRBV9 CASSPRGAGGSITNTEAFF